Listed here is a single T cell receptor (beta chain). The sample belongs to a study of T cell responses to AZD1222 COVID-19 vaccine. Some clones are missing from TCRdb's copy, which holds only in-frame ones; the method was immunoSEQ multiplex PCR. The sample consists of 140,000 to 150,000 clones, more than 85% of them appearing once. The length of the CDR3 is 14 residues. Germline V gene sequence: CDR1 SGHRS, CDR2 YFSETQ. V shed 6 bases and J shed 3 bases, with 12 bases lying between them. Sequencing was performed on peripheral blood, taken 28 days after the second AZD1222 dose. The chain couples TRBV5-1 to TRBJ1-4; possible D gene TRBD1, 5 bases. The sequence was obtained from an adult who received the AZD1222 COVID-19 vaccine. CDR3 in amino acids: CASKFDRSNEKLFF. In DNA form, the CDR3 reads TGCGCCAGCAAATTCGACAGATCTAATGAAAAACTGTTTTTT.